Below are 28 T cell receptor beta chains sequenced from a single sample in a study of CD8+ T cells in alopecia areata. Extracted from the samples, RNA was reverse transcribed into cDNA to serve as the sequencing template. Data came from immunoSEQ multiplex PCR; TCRdb stores just in-frame clones and leaves some out. The sample carries more than 90,000 clones, roughly two fifths recorded once. The sample taken for sequencing was CD4+ T cells sorted from blood. These receptors were collected from a human donor with alopecia areata.

There are a few counts of this clone. CDR3 sequence: CASSDDRQRTDTQYF. DNA of the CDR3: TGCGCCAGCAGTGATGACAGGCAACGCACAGATACGCAGTATTTT. The chain uses TRBV10-2 and TRBJ2-3, with D possibly TRBD1 on 6 matching bases. The CDR3 loop spans 15 amino acids. Trimming removed 3 bases at V and 1 base at J, with 11 bases between. Germline CDR1 reads WSHSY; CDR2 reads SAAADI.

As regards this clone: Other DNA sequences in this sample translate to the same CDR3. J is TRBJ2-5 and V is TRBV2; D uncertain. This CDR3 has 11 residues. The V end was cut by 3 bases, the J end by 5 bases, with 4 bases between. Germline CDR1 and CDR2: SNHLY and FYNNEI. In DNA, the CDR3 is TGTGCCAGCAGTGATAGGGAGACCCAGTACTTC. Its protein product is CASSDRETQYF. The full variable domain, with the rest looked up from reference TRBV2 and TRBJ2-5, is EPEVTQTPSHQVTQMGQEVILRCVPISNHLYFYWYRQILGQKVEFLVSFYNNEISEKSEIFDDQFSVERPDGSNFTLKIRSTKLEDSAMYFCASSDRETQYFGPGTRLLVL.

The chain employs TRBV30 and TRBJ2-5, with 7 bases identical to TRBD1. The CDR3 contains 12 residues. In germline, CDR1 is GTSNPN, CDR2 SVGIG (reference sequence). V shed 4 bases and J 4 bases; nucleotides not matched to a gene: 3. The CDR3 is CAWKSGGETQYF. CDR3 nucleotides: TGTGCCTGGAAGTCAGGGGGAGAGACCCAGTACTTC.

The chain uses TRBV5-1 and TRBJ2-1; 12 bases agree with TRBD2. V lost 4 bases, J lost 5 bases, and 4 bases stayed unmatched. The CDR3 contains 15 residues. The germline CDR1 and CDR2 sequences are SGHRS and YFSETQ. The DNA for the CDR3 is TGCGCCAGCAGCCTCCGGACTAGCGGGAACAATGAGCAGTTCTTC. Translating gives CASSLRTSGNNEQFF.

J is TRBJ2-6 and V is TRBV4-2; no firm D call. This CDR3 spans 16 amino acids. Trimming pared 1 base from V and 4 bases from J, leaving 11 bases between. Germline V gene lookup returns CDR1 LGHNA and CDR2 YNFKEQ. The chain's CDR3 is CASSQGPYEGANVLTF. The DNA for the CDR3 is TGTGCCAGCAGCCAAGGACCCTATGAGGGGGCCAACGTCCTGACTTTC.

This clone was counted a few times. J is TRBJ2-7 and V is TRBV29-1; D not certain. Trimming took 4 bases from V and 0 from J, leaving 13 bases between them. Germline V gives CDR1 SQVTM, CDR2 ANQGSEA. CDR3 length: 14 amino acids. The CDR3 DNA reads as TGCAGCGTTGTCGTACAGACATTCTCCTACGAGCAGTACTTC. It yields the protein CSVVVQTFSYEQYF.

The rearrangement joins TRBV11-3 to TRBJ2-1, with D perhaps TRBD2 (6 bases). The CDR3 has 15 residues. Trimming took 4 bases from V and 5 from J, leaving 15 bases between them. Germline assignment: CDR1 SGHNT and CDR2 YENEEA. CDR3 sequence (DNA): TGTGCCAGCAGCTCCTTCGGGACTCCTAACAATGAGCAGTTCTTC. Translated: CASSSFGTPNNEQFF.

V gene TRBV29-1 combines with J gene TRBJ2-1; the D is unclear. The germline V gene encodes CDR1 SQVTM and CDR2 ANQGSEA. The CDR3 sequence is 12 residues long. V shed 3 bases and J shed 8 bases, with 11 bases lying between them. In nucleotides, the CDR3 is TGCAGCGTTGAGGTGCAGTCCGATGAGCAGTTCTTC. The encoded protein is CSVEVQSDEQFF.

V is TRBV29-1 and J is TRBJ1-1; D ambiguous. V lost 4 bases to trimming and J lost 0 bases, with 18 bases between them. The length of the CDR3 is 16 residues. Germline loops: CDR1 SQVTM, CDR2 ANQGSEA. The CDR3 spells CSVGFPPGGMNTEAFF. CDR3 nucleotides: TGCAGCGTTGGGTTCCCTCCTGGTGGGATGAACACTGAAGCTTTCTTT.

This clone occurred a few times. This chain links TRBV4-3 with TRBJ2-4; no definite D call. From germline, CDR1 is LGHNA and CDR2 YSLEER. This CDR3 region has 16 residues. The V gene lost 3 bases and the J gene lost 0 bases, with 12 bases spanning the gap. CDR3: CASSQARRGAKNIQYF. CDR3 sequence (DNA): TGCGCCAGCAGCCAGGCCAGGCGCGGAGCCAAAAACATTCAGTACTTC.

With regard to this clone: The same CDR3 can be traced to other DNA sequences in this sample. V and J are TRBV30 and TRBJ2-7; tentatively, D is TRBD2 (5 bases). The germline CDR1 and CDR2 sequences are GTSNPN and SVGIG (reference sequence). The CDR3 is 11 residues long. The V gene lost 0 bases and the J gene lost 6 bases, with 6 bases spanning the gap. The CDR3 loop reads CAWSVRGEQYF. As DNA, the CDR3 is TGTGCCTGGAGTGTACGGGGCGAGCAGTACTTC.

The chain has TRBV29-1 and TRBJ1-5; D is ambiguous. V gave up 4 bases and J gave up 0 bases, with 7 bases separating them. The CDR3 spans 13 residues. CDR1 is SQVTM, CDR2 ANQGSEA, per germline. This CDR3 reads CSVALDSNQPQHF. CDR3 DNA sequence: TGCAGCGTTGCGTTGGATAGCAATCAGCCCCAGCATTTT.

The chain is built from TRBV25-1 and TRBJ1-2, with 7 nucleotides matching TRBD1. The ends lost 4 bases at V and 5 bases at J; junction bases unmatched: 1. CDR3 size: 12 residues. In germline, CDR1 is MGHDK, CDR2 SYGVNS. CDR3 region: CASSATGYGYTF. The CDR3 nucleotides read TGTGCCAGCAGTGCGACAGGGTATGGCTACACCTTC.

The chain is built from TRBV14 and TRBJ1-3; 7 nucleotides align to TRBD1. J lost 1 base, V lost 3 bases, and 0 bases had no gene match. This CDR3 region has 14 residues. Germline V gene lookup returns CDR1 SGHDN and CDR2 FVKESK. The CDR3 is CASSQTGSGNTIYF. CDR3 nucleotide sequence: TGTGCCAGCAGCCAGACAGGGTCTGGAAACACCATATATTTT.

The chain is built from TRBV9 and TRBJ2-2; D is ambiguous. The CDR3 extends over 12 amino acids. V lost 2 bases to trimming and J lost 3 bases, with 2 bases between them. Germline values: CDR1 SGDLS, CDR2 YYNGEE. The CDR3, as DNA: TGTGCCAGCAGCGTGTACACCGGGGAGCTGTTTTTT. Amino acids: CASSVYTGELFF.

This clone was seen only a few times. The chain is built from TRBV29-1 and TRBJ1-2, with a weak D call TRBD1 (5 bases). The CDR3 contains 13 residues. Germline V gene data show CDR1 as SQVTM and CDR2 as ANQGSEA. Trimming removed 4 bases at V and 3 bases at J, with 12 bases between. The CDR3 is CSVAFRQHYGYTF. CDR3 DNA: TGCAGCGTTGCCTTCAGACAGCACTATGGCTACACCTTC. Supplemented by reference TRBV29-1 and TRBJ1-2, the full variable domain reads SAVISQKPSRDICQRGTSLTIQCQVDSQVTMMFWYRQQPGQSLTLIATANQGSEATYESGFVIDKFPISRPNLTFSTLTVSNMSPEDSSIYLCSVAFRQHYGYTFGSGTRLTVV.

This chain uses TRBV5-1 with TRBJ2-1, with a tentative D call TRBD2 (5 bases). Germline-derived CDR1 and CDR2 are SGHRS and YFSETQ. Between the trimmed V and J ends, which lost 1 base and 0 bases, there was a span of 5 bases. CDR3 length equals 14 residues. The CDR3 loop reads CASSLTSSYNEQFF. In DNA form, the CDR3 reads TGCGCCAGCAGCTTGACTAGCTCCTACAATGAGCAGTTCTTC.

In the case of this clone: The sample carries other DNA sequences with the same CDR3. This chain links TRBV5-1 with TRBJ2-1; D possibly corresponds to TRBD1 (5 bases). The CDR3 is 15 residues long. CDR1 and CDR2 from the germline V gene are SGHRS and YFSETQ. Trimming left V 0 bases short and J 0 bases short, with 7 bases between. The CDR3 spells CASSLAGSSYNEQFF. The CDR3 nucleotides are TGCGCCAGCAGCTTGGCAGGGTCCTCCTACAATGAGCAGTTCTTC.

This rearrangement joins TRBV19 to TRBJ1-2; 9 bases are shared with TRBD1. V gave up 6 bases and J gave up 5 bases; unmatched junction bases: 7. Germline CDR1 and CDR2: LNHDA and SQIVND (reference sequence). The CDR3 sequence is 14 residues long. The CDR3: CASSLRQGGYGYTF. CDR3 DNA: TGTGCCAGTAGCCTCCGACAGGGGGGGTATGGCTACACCTTC. Variable domain in full (rest from reference TRBV19 and TRBJ1-2): DGGITQSPKYLFRKEGQNVTLSCEQNLNHDAMYWYRQDPGQGLRLIYYSQIVNDFQKGDIAEGYSVSREKKESFPLTVTSAQKNPTAFYLCASSLRQGGYGYTFGSGTRLTVV.

In this sample, this clone turned up a few times. The chain is built from TRBV6-5 and TRBJ1-4; D uncertain. V gave up 0 bases and J gave up 11 bases, with 13 bases separating them. This CDR3 has 14 amino acids. The germline V gene has CDR1 MNHEY and CDR2 SVGAGI. The CDR3 DNA follows: TGTGCCAGCAGTTACTCGCCAGGCAGTGAGAAACTGTTTTTT. Its translation: CASSYSPGSEKLFF.

The chain joins TRBV29-1 to TRBJ1-2; D is ambiguous. The germline gives CDR1 SQVTM, CDR2 ANQGSEA. The CDR3 totals 12 residues. V lost 5 bases, J lost 6 bases, and 13 bases lay in between. For the CDR3, the DNA is TGCAGCGTTCATTTTAAAACGGATGGCTACACCTTC. Protein product: CSVHFKTDGYTF.

The chain joins TRBV29-1 to TRBJ1-2, with D possibly TRBD1 on 6 matching bases. Germline V gives CDR1 SQVTM, CDR2 ANQGSEA. The CDR3 runs to 14 residues. Trimming removed 3 bases from V and 8 bases from J, with 19 bases in between. The CDR3 region has the DNA TGCAGCGTTGACGTACGGGGGGCCTATGGAGGCTACACCTTC. This sequence encodes CSVDVRGAYGGYTF.

The rearrangement joins TRBV4-3 to TRBJ2-1, with 12 bases that match TRBD2. The CDR3 has 16 residues. Germline V gene lookup returns CDR1 LGHNA and CDR2 YSLEER. Unmatched junction bases numbered 3, after V lost 2 bases and J lost 4 bases. In DNA, the CDR3 is TGCGCCAGCAGCCAATCCGGGACTAGCGGGTACAATGAGCAGTTCTTC. Its translation: CASSQSGTSGYNEQFF.

This chain links TRBV7-2 with TRBJ2-3, with 7 bases aligning to TRBD2. The J segment lost 7 bases and the V segment lost 5 bases, leaving 12 bases of the junction unmatched. The length of the CDR3 is 15 residues. In germline, CDR1 is SGHTA, CDR2 FQGNSA. The CDR3 reads CASSQSGAQAYTQYF. The CDR3 DNA is TGTGCCAGCAGCCAAAGCGGGGCCCAGGCCTATACGCAGTATTTT. The whole variable domain, filled in from reference TRBV7-2 and TRBJ2-3, reads GAGVSQSPSNKVTEKGKDVELRCDPISGHTALYWYRQSLGQGLEFLIYFQGNSAPDKSGLPSDRFSAERTGGSVSTLTIQRTQQEDSAVYLCASSQSGAQAYTQYFGPGTRLTVL.

The chain couples TRBV7-2 to TRBJ2-1; TRBD2 might be the D (5 bases). V dropped 4 bases and J dropped 9 bases, with 10 bases sitting between them. CDR3 length: 12 residues. Looked up from germline, CDR1 is SGHTA and CDR2 is FQGNSA. The CDR3 loop reads CASSSLGGEQFF. CDR3 DNA: TGTGCCAGCAGCTCCCTTGGAGGTGAGCAGTTCTTC.

This clone turned up a few times. The chain combines TRBV5-1 with TRBJ2-1, with TRBD2 matching 13 bases. This CDR3 has 15 amino acids. Germline lookup yields CDR1 SGHRS and CDR2 YFSETQ. The J segment lost 6 bases and the V segment lost 4 bases, leaving 4 bases of the junction unmatched. The chain's CDR3 is CASSEGLAGVNEQFF. CDR3 DNA sequence: TGCGCCAGCAGCGAAGGACTAGCGGGAGTCAATGAGCAGTTCTTC.

The chain combines TRBV4-3 with TRBJ2-1; the D gene is possibly TRBD1 (5 bases). Trimming cost V 3 bases and J 0 bases, with 12 bases left between them. The CDR3 consists of 16 residues. The germline CDR1 and CDR2 sequences are LGHNA and YSLEER. CDR3 region: CASSQVDSSSYNEQFF. DNA of the CDR3: TGCGCCAGCAGCCAGGTCGACAGCAGCTCCTACAATGAGCAGTTCTTC.

This clone was detected a few times. The genes are TRBV7-9 and TRBJ1-5; D unresolved. V was trimmed by 6 bases and J by 9 bases, leaving 15 bases between them. The germline CDR1 and CDR2 sequences are SEHNR and FQNEAQ (reference sequence). The CDR3 is 13 residues long. This CDR3 reads CASSLDGRGPQHF. The CDR3 region has the DNA TGTGCCAGCAGTTTGGACGGACGGGGGCCCCAGCATTTT.